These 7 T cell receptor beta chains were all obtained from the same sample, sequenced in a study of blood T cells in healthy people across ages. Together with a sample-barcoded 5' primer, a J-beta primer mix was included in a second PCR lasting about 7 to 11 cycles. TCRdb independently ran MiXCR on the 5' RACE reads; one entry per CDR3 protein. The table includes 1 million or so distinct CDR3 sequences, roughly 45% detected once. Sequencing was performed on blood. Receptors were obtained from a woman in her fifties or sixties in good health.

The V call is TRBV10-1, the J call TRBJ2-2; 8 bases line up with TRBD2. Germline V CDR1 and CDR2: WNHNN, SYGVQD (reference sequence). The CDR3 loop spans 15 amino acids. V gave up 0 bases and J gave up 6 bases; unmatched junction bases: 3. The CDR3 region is CASSESGLVSGELFF. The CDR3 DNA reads TGCGCCAGCAGTGAGTCGGGACTAGTATCCGGGGAGCTGTTTTTT.

Written as DNA, the CDR3 is TGTGCCAGCAGCTTAGGCCTAGTCTACAATGAGCAGTACTTC. It translates to CASSLGLVYNEQYF. This chain uses TRBV7-9 with TRBJ2-7; D is unclear. This CDR3 has 14 amino acids. V lost 1 base and J lost 7, with 14 bases in between. Per the germline V gene, CDR1 is SEHNR and CDR2 is FQNEAQ (reference sequence).

The CDR3 DNA reads TGTGCCAGCAGTTTCTGGGGGACAGAACTCTATAATTCACCCCTCCACTTT. It codes for CASSFWGTELYNSPLHF. The rearrangement joins TRBV27 to TRBJ1-6; 7 nucleotides agree with TRBD1. Germline-derived CDR1 and CDR2 are MNHEY and SMNVEV (reference sequence). The CDR3 has 17 residues. The J segment lost 3 bases and the V segment lost 3 bases, leaving 8 bases of the junction unmatched.

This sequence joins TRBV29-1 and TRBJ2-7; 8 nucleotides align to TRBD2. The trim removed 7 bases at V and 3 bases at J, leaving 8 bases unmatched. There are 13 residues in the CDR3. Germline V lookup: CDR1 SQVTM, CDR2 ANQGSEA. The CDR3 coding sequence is TGCAGCGCTTCTCTAGCGGGTGACTACGAGCAGTACTTC. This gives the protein CSASLAGDYEQYF.

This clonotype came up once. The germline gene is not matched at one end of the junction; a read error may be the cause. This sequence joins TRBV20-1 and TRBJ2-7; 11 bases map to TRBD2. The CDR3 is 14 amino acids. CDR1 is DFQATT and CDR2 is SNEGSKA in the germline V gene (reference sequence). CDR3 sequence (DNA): TGCAGTGCCTCTGGGGGGACTAGCGGTTACGAGCAGAACTTC. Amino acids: CSASGGTSGYEQNF.

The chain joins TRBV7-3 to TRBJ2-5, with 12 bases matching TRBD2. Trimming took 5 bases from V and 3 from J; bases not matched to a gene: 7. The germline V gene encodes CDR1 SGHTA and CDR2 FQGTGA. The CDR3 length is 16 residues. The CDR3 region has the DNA TGTGCCAGCAGCCGGACTAGCGGGACGTCTAAAGAGACCCAGTACTTC. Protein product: CASSRTSGTSKETQYF.

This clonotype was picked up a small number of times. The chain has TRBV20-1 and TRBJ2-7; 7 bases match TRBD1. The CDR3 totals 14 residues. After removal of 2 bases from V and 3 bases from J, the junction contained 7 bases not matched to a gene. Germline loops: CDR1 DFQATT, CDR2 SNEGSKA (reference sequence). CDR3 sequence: CSARSDRQLYEQYF. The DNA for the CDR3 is TGCAGTGCTAGATCGGACAGGCAGCTCTACGAGCAGTACTTC.